Included here is one T cell receptor beta chain sequence, with context. No antigen is known for it. PCR amplification relied on 60 Vbeta primers (plus 13 Jbeta primers). Clones were sequenced by immunoSEQ multiplex PCR, and TCRdb holds only the in-frame ones, with some missing. The profile covers under 45,000 clones, with about 60% appearing a single time and about 8.7% taken by the ten largest. This specimen belongs to a study of cytomegalovirus exposure and HLA in healthy donors. Study information: Earlier, some 200 million T cells were analyzed, and 95 million to 140 million unique TCR beta sequences were found among them. Whole-study findings and limits: Listed as cytomegalovirus-associated were 150 to 200 TCR beta chains. Most TCR beta V segments were productive about 90% or about 30% of the time in an earlier analysis.

This CDR3 is 14 amino acids long. Germline V gene data show CDR1 as SGHRS and CDR2 as YFSETQ. Trimming pared 1 base from V and 5 bases from J, leaving 10 bases between. The chain couples TRBV5-1 to TRBJ2-1, with unresolved D. This receptor was identified in a human donor in good health. What was sequenced was PBMCs. DNA for the CDR3: TGCGCCAGCAGCTTGAGAGACACTCACAATGAGCAGTTCTTC. It translates to CASSLRDTHNEQFF.